This TCR beta chain was obtained from a study of tumor and adjacent non-tumor tissue in lung cancer. Whole-study context: Each sample yielded 3.9 million or so productive TCRbeta reads on average.

The library came from three nested PCR rounds adapted from ARM-PCR protocols. TCRdb fed the multiplex PCR reads into MiXCR, producing one record per CDR3 protein. The sample yields 200,000 to 250,000 distinct CDR3 sequences, approximately 74% seen once. General study results and limits: Tumor repertoires had a smaller top 100 clone share than normal lung.

The CDR3 is 12 residues long. Germline V gene lookup returns CDR1 MNHNY and CDR2 SVGAGI (reference sequence). The V and J ends lost 9 bases and 2 bases respectively, with 10 bases between them. This clonotype was counted a few times. Antigen: not known. Because it lacks the conserved phenylalanine or tryptophan at the end, this CDR3 is likely a read error. This sample's RNA came from whole unsorted tissue. Chemotherapy-naive patients with new lung cancer underwent thoracic surgery in China, August–late 2014. The V call is TRBV6-6, the J call TRBJ1-2; D not resolved. The receptor was derived from a man in his 60s with non-small cell lung cancer. The material sequenced was lung tumor tissue. The CDR3 loop reads CASREQNYGYTS. CDR3 bases: TGTGCCAGTCGAGAACAGAACTATGGCTACACCTCC.